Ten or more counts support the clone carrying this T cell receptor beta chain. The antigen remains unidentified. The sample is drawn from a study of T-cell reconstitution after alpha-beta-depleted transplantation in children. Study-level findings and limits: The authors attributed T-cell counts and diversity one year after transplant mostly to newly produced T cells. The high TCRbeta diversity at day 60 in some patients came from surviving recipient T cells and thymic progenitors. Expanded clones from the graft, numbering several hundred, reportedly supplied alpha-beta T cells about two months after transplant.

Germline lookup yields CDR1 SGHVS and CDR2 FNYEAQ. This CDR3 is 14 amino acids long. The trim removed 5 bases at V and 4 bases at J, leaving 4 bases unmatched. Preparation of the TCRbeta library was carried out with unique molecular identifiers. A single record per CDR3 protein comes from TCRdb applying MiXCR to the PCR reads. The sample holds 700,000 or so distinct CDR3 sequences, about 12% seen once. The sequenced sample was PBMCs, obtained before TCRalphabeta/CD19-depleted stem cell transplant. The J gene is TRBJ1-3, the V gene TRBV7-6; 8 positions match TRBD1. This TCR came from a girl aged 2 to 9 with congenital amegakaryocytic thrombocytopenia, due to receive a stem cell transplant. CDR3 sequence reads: CASSKQGGGNTIYF. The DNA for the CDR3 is TGTGCCAGCAGCAAACAGGGGGGAGGAAACACCATATATTTT.